Presented here are 29 T cell receptor beta chains from one specimen sequenced in a study of blood T cells in healthy people across ages. The second PCR ran about 6 to 11 cycles with a sample-barcoded 5' primer and J-beta primers. One entry per CDR3 protein, called by TCRdb with MiXCR from the 5' RACE reads. The sample shows about 570,000 distinct CDR3 sequences, approximately 30% of them seen only once. The sample taken for sequencing was blood. These receptor sequences come from a woman aged 70 to 79 in good health.

This clonotype was detected only a few times. The chain recombines TRBV6-5 with TRBJ2-3; perhaps TRBD2 as D (6 bases). Germline CDR1 and CDR2: MNHEY and SVGAGI. The CDR3 spans 14 residues. V lost 5 bases and J lost 0, with 9 bases in between. CDR3 sequence: CASSGGISTDTQYF. The CDR3 bases are TGTGCCAGCAGTGGGGGGATCAGCACAGATACGCAGTATTTT.

The rearrangement links TRBV5-1 to TRBJ2-5, with D possibly being TRBD1 (6 bases). The CDR3 totals 15 residues. Germline V CDR1 and CDR2: SGHRS, YFSETQ. Trimming stripped 2 bases from V and 5 bases from J, with 16 bases between. This CDR3 is CASSFLGQTRETQYF. CDR3 sequence (DNA): TGCGCCAGCAGCTTCCTGGGACAAACCCGCGAGACCCAGTACTTC.

This clonotype appeared a few times. V is TRBV7-2 and J is TRBJ2-5; D is perhaps TRBD1 or TRBD2 (6 bases each). With 5 bases removed from V and 11 bases from J, the gap between germline ends came to 18 bases. CDR3 length equals 13 residues. Germline assignment: CDR1 SGHTA and CDR2 FQGNSA. CDR3 residues: CASSRSPGAEQYF. DNA for the CDR3: TGTGCCAGCAGCCGCTCGCCGGGGGCGGAGCAGTACTTC.

This clonotype was seen only a few times. This sequence joins TRBV7-2 and TRBJ1-4; no clear D. V was shortened by 10 bases and J by 0 bases, with 12 bases between the two germline ends. Looked up from germline, CDR1 is SGHTA and CDR2 is FQGNSA. This CDR3 comprises 14 residues. This CDR3 reads CATGERATNEKLFF. The CDR3 DNA sequence: TGTGCCACCGGGGAGAGAGCAACTAATGAAAAACTGTTTTTT.

The chain couples TRBV20-1 to TRBJ1-5, with D possibly being TRBD1 (6 bases). V was pared by 6 bases and J by 5 bases, with 23 bases between. The CDR3 extends over 16 amino acids. Per the germline V gene, CDR1 is DFQATT and CDR2 is SNEGSKA (reference sequence). DNA of the CDR3: TGCAGTGCCCGCGATCCGCAGAGGGGGACGCATCAGCCCCAGCATTTT. As protein: CSARDPQRGTHQPQHF.

Details on this clonotype: Germline is not matched at one junction end, which may reflect a read error. The gene calls are TRBV7-2 and TRBJ1-3; D is unclear. CDR1 is SGHTA, CDR2 FQGNSA, per germline. The CDR3 extends over 16 amino acids. For the CDR3, the DNA is TGTGTCAGCAGCTTAGTGGCAGACCAGACTGGAAACACCATATATTTT. It yields the protein CVSSLVADQTGNTIYF.

This clonotype has a handful of counts. The chain carries TRBV7-2 and TRBJ2-5; TRBD2 is a possible D gene (5 bases). The J call may be wrong; the DNA end is better matched by TRBJ2-7. The CDR3 totals 14 residues. Germline V gene sequence: CDR1 SGHTA, CDR2 FQGNSA. CDR3 coding DNA: TGTGCCAGCAGCTCCAACCGGGGTTCTTACGAGCAGTACTTC. This sequence encodes CASSSNRGSYEQYF.

This clonotype was seen more than once but under ten times. The chain recombines TRBV4-3 with TRBJ2-5, with 9 bases aligning to TRBD2. Unmatched junction bases numbered 13, after V lost 0 bases and J lost 5 bases. The length of the CDR3 is 18 residues. Germline values: CDR1 LGHNA, CDR2 YSLEER. CDR3 in amino acids: CASSQDRPSSGGRETQYF. The CDR3 DNA is TGCGCCAGCAGCCAAGATAGGCCGAGTAGCGGGGGAAGGGAGACCCAGTACTTC.

In this sample, this clonotype turned up many times. The chain links TRBV14 to TRBJ2-1; no definite D call. Per the germline V gene, CDR1 is SGHDN and CDR2 is FVKESK. The CDR3 spans 14 residues. Trimming pared 4 bases from V and 3 bases from J, leaving 10 bases between. CDR3 DNA sequence: TGTGCCAGCAGCCTCTTGGCCGGCTACAATGAGCAGTTCTTC. It specifies CASSLLAGYNEQFF.

A note on this clonotype: One junction end does not reproduce the germline sequence, and a read error may be involved. V and J are TRBV5-1 and TRBJ2-6, with a possible D match to TRBD1 (5 bases). The CDR3 has 17 residues. From germline, CDR1 is SGHRS and CDR2 YFSETQ. CDR3 protein: CASKVGHGISGTNVLTF. For the CDR3, the DNA is TGCGCCAGCAAAGTAGGACACGGCATATCTGGGACCAACGTCCTGACTTTC.

This chain connects TRBV4-3 to TRBJ1-4; TRBD1 might be the D (5 bases). The CDR3 length is 15 residues. Trimming removed 0 bases at V and 7 bases at J, with 12 bases between. The V gene's germline CDR1 is LGHNA and CDR2 YSLEER. CDR3 in DNA: TGCGCCAGCAGCCAAGATTACAGGTCTGGTGAAAAACTGTTTTTT. Protein product: CASSQDYRSGEKLFF.

This clonotype was detected a few times. J is TRBJ1-2 and V is TRBV6-1, with 9 bases identical to TRBD1. With 7 bases clipped from V and 4 bases from J, the junction kept 4 bases outside the gene matches. Germline V lookup: CDR1 MNHNS, CDR2 SASEGT. This CDR3 region has 13 residues. CDR3 nucleotides: TGTGCCAGCATGGGGACAGGGTTCTATGGCTACACCTTC. It yields the protein CASMGTGFYGYTF.

This clonotype appeared a few times. The chain links TRBV7-2 to TRBJ2-6, with a weak D call TRBD1 (5 bases). The CDR3 is 19 residues long. Deletions cut 2 bases from V and 12 bases from J, with 29 bases between. Germline V gene sequence: CDR1 SGHTA, CDR2 FQGNSA. CDR3 residues: CASSLSPGYISPVGGVLTF. In nucleotides, the CDR3 is TGTGCCAGCAGCTTATCCCCAGGGTATATATCACCGGTTGGCGGCGTCCTGACTTTC.

This chain joins TRBV15 and TRBJ1-1; D call uncertain. This CDR3 has 12 amino acids. V was shortened by 0 bases and J by 7 bases, with 6 bases between the two germline ends. Germline CDR1 is LNHNV and CDR2 is YYDKDF (reference sequence). Here the CDR3 reads CATSRERGEAFF. In nucleotides, the CDR3 is TGTGCCACCAGCAGAGAACGGGGTGAAGCTTTCTTT.

In its sample, this clonotype was seen a few times. The chain employs TRBV4-2 and TRBJ2-3, with a weak D call TRBD2 (6 bases). The germline V gene encodes CDR1 LGHNA and CDR2 YNFKEQ. The CDR3 runs 15 residues. V dropped 1 base and J dropped 3 bases, with 11 bases sitting between them. CDR3 sequence (DNA): TGTGCCAGCAGCCAAGCCGGGACTCAAACAGATACGCAGTATTTT. This gives the protein CASSQAGTQTDTQYF.

This clonotype was detected only a few times. The J gene is TRBJ2-1, the V gene TRBV10-3; 8 bases are shared with TRBD2. The CDR3 is 17 amino acids. The J segment lost 6 bases and the V segment lost 3 bases, leaving 13 bases of the junction unmatched. The germline V gene encodes CDR1 ENHRY and CDR2 SYGVKD. In DNA form, the CDR3 reads TGTGCCATCAGTGAACGGGGCGGGGGGACCCACGCCAATGAGCAGTTCTTC. Translated, it gives CAISERGGGTHANEQFF.

The chain recombines TRBV3-1 with TRBJ2-7; D uncertain. Per germline, CDR1 LGHDT and CDR2 YNNKEL (reference sequence). Trimming left V 4 bases short and J 4 bases short, with 14 bases between. The CDR3 length is 14 residues. This CDR3 is CASSLGLQWYEQYF. CDR3 nucleotides: TGTGCCAGCAGCCTTGGCCTTCAGTGGTACGAGCAGTACTTC.

The chain carries TRBV6-2 or TRBV6-3 and TRBJ2-3; tentatively, D is TRBD2 (6 bases). This CDR3 has 14 residues. V dropped 4 bases and J dropped 5 bases, with 13 bases sitting between them. CDR1 is MNHEY, CDR2 SVGEGT, per germline. The CDR3 DNA reads TGTGCCAGCAGTTTCGTGACTAGTCAAGATACGCAGTATTTT. As protein: CASSFVTSQDTQYF.

This clonotype has just a few counts. The chain is built from TRBV6-5 and TRBJ2-1; D could derive from TRBD1 or TRBD2 (6 bases each). The V and J ends lost 2 bases and 6 bases respectively, with 11 bases between them. Per germline, CDR1 MNHEY and CDR2 SVGAGI. This CDR3 is built from 14 residues. CDR3 sequence (DNA): TGTGCCAGCAGTTACCGGGGGCCTAGCAATGAGCAGTTCTTC. Translation gives CASSYRGPSNEQFF.

The chain links TRBV20-1 to TRBJ1-4, with D tentatively TRBD1 (6 bases). Germline loops: CDR1 DFQATT, CDR2 SNEGSKA (reference sequence). The CDR3 consists of 13 residues. Between the trimmed V and J ends, which lost 7 bases and 3 bases, there was a span of 12 bases. The CDR3: CSGVQGPNEKLFF. DNA for the CDR3: TGCAGTGGCGTTCAGGGGCCTAATGAAAAACTGTTTTTT.

The chain links TRBV7-2 to TRBJ2-7, with D hard to call. CDR1 SGHTA and CDR2 FQGNSA come from the germline V gene. Trimming took off 5 bases at V and 0 bases at J, with 20 bases between the two ends. CDR3 length: 17 amino acids. CDR3 DNA: TGTGCCAGCAGCGCATTTCTCGCCGGGCAGGTCTCCTACGAGCAGTACTTC. Residues: CASSAFLAGQVSYEQYF.

This clonotype occurred a few times. The V and J genes are TRBV3-1 and TRBJ2-5, with D perhaps TRBD2 (5 bases). V shed 3 bases and J shed 7 bases, with 18 bases lying between them. This CDR3 region has 15 residues. Germline values: CDR1 LGHDT, CDR2 YNNKEL (reference sequence). CDR3: CASSQRRADQRTQYF. Written as DNA, the CDR3 is TGTGCCAGCAGCCAGCGGCGGGCCGATCAGAGGACCCAGTACTTC.

A few counts support this clonotype. This chain connects TRBV9 to TRBJ2-7; the match to TRBD1 covers 7 bases. This CDR3 has 16 residues. From germline, CDR1 is SGDLS and CDR2 YYNGEE. The J segment lost 3 bases and the V segment lost 3 bases, leaving 12 bases of the junction unmatched. The DNA of the CDR3 is TGTGCCAGCAGCGCGGGGTTGACAGGGCTAATCTACGAGCAGTACTTC. Protein product: CASSAGLTGLIYEQYF.

The J gene is TRBJ2-5, the V gene TRBV7-3; D uncertain. Germline V gene lookup returns CDR1 SGHTA and CDR2 FQGTGA. The length of the CDR3 is 13 residues. V was trimmed by 5 bases and J by 5 bases, leaving 12 bases between them. The CDR3 protein is CASSDPPSETQYF. In DNA form, the CDR3 reads TGTGCCAGCAGCGATCCCCCGTCTGAGACCCAGTACTTC. Drawing the rest from reference TRBV7-3 and TRBJ2-5, the complete variable domain is GAGVSQTPSNKVTEKGKYVELRCDPISGHTALYWYRQSLGQGPEFLIYFQGTGAADDSGLPNDRFFAVRPEGSVSTLKIQRTERGDSAVYLCASSDPPSETQYFGPGTRLLVL.

This clonotype was observed once. This chain links TRBV7-8 with TRBJ2-7, with TRBD2 matching over 8 bases. Matching the DNA end better, TRBJ2-1 makes the J call doubtful. CDR1 and CDR2 from the germline V gene are SGHVS and FQNEAQ. This CDR3 contains 17 residues. CDR3 coding DNA: TGTGCCAGCAGCCTTGGTCGGGGGGGGGAAAAATACAATGAGCAGTTCTTC. Encoded protein: CASSLGRGGEKYNEQFF.

This clonotype was found a few times. This rearrangement joins TRBV20-1 to TRBJ2-1, with D possibly matching TRBD1 (6 bases). The V and J ends lost 6 bases and 3 bases respectively, with 18 bases between them. From germline, CDR1 is DFQATT and CDR2 SNEGSKA (reference sequence). This CDR3 has 15 residues. CDR3 sequence (DNA): TGCAGTGCCAAGAGGACAGTCGATGTCTACAATGAGCAGTTCTTC. It yields the protein CSAKRTVDVYNEQFF.

Only one count was recorded for this clonotype. The V gene is TRBV7-2, the J gene TRBJ1-1; weak D call: TRBD1 (5 bases). Germline V gene data show CDR1 as SGHTA and CDR2 as FQGNSA. The V end lost 6 bases, the J end lost 1 base, and 15 bases lay between the germline ends. CDR3 length: 15 amino acids. DNA for the CDR3: TGTGCCAGCAGATCAAATACCGGACAGAACACTGAAGCTTTCTTT. This sequence encodes CASRSNTGQNTEAFF.

This clonotype has just a few counts. The gene calls are TRBV7-8 and TRBJ2-5, with 11 positions matching TRBD2. Germline CDR1 reads SGHVS; CDR2 reads FQNEAQ. V shed 0 bases and J 2 bases; nucleotides not matched to a gene: 5. The CDR3 runs 17 residues. The CDR3 nucleotides read TGTGCCAGCAGCTTAGCGGTAGCGGGGGGGTATCAAGAGACCCAGTACTTC. The encoded protein is CASSLAVAGGYQETQYF.

V gene TRBV28 combines with J gene TRBJ1-3; maybe TRBD1 (5 bases). V was cut by 7 bases and J by 0 bases, with 13 bases left in between. This CDR3 is built from 15 residues. CDR1 is MDHEN and CDR2 is SYDVKM in the germline V gene. The CDR3 sequence is CASNEDSRSGNTIYF. Here the CDR3 DNA reads TGTGCCAGCAACGAAGACAGCCGCTCTGGAAACACCATATATTTT.